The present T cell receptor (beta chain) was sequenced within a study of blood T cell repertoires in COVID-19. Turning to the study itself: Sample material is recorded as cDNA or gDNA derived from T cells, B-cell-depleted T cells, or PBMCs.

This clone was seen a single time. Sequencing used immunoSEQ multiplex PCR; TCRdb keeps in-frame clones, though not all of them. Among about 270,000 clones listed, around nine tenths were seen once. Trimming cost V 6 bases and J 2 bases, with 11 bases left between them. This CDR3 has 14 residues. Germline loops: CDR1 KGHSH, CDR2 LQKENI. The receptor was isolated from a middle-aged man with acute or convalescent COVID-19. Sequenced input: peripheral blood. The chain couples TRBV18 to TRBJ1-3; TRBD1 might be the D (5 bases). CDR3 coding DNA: TGTGCCAGCTCCATTGGGGCGGCTGGAAACACCATATATTTT. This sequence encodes CASSIGAAGNTIYF.